This TCR beta chain was found in a study of cytomegalovirus exposure and HLA in healthy donors. Each donor's status was that of a healthy bone marrow donor. This PCR relied on a set of 60 Vbeta primers and 13 Jbeta primers. Sequencing was performed with immunoSEQ multiplex PCR; in TCRdb, only in-frame clones are kept and a portion is missing. The data contain 85,000 to 100,000 clones, approximately 84% of them singletons. Sequencing input: PBMCs. This TCR was recovered from a woman aged 18-29 years in good health and CMV-seropositive.

This chain's CDR3 is CASSFGREWADTQYF. The CDR3, as DNA: TGTGCCAGCAGTTTCGGGCGGGAGTGGGCGGATACGCAGTATTTT. The chain combines TRBV27 with TRBJ2-3; 7 bases are shared with TRBD2. CDR1 is MNHEY, CDR2 SMNVEV, per germline (reference sequence). The V gene end was trimmed by 3 bases and the J gene end by 6 bases; junction bases not matched to a gene: 9. The CDR3 spans 15 residues.